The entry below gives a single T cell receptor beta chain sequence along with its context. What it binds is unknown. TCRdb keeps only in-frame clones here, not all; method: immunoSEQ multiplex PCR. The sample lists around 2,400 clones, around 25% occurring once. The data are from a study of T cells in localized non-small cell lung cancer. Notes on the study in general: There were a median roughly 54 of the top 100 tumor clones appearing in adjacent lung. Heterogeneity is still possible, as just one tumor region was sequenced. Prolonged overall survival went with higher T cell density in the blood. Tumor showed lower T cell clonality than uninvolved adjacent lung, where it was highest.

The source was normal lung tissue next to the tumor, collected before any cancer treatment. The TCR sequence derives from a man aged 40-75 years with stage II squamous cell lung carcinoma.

The chain's CDR3 is CAISTGLSSYNEQFF. The CDR3 nucleotides are TGTGCCATCAGCACAGGGCTGAGCTCCTACAATGAGCAGTTCTTC. The chain links TRBV6-8 to TRBJ2-1; a possible D gene is TRBD1 (6 bases). The V gene's germline CDR1 is MNHGY and CDR2 SAAAGT. The CDR3 is 15 residues long. V was cut by 10 bases and J by 0 bases, with 16 bases left in between.